This T cell receptor beta chain was profiled in a study of blood T cell repertoires in COVID-19. The CDR3 is 15 amino acids. Trimming removed 3 bases from V and 5 bases from J; junction bases left unmatched: 7. Germline V CDR1 and CDR2: MNHEY, SMNVEV (reference sequence). Some clones are missing from TCRdb's copy, which holds only in-frame ones; the method was immunoSEQ multiplex PCR. Seen here are around 130,000 clones, roughly 91% observed once, and the top ten hold roughly 18%. The chain uses TRBV27 and TRBJ2-1; 7 bases are a match to TRBD1. Sample: peripheral blood. The receptor comes from a man over 45 with active or convalescent COVID-19. The CDR3 sequence: CASSFNQGVDNEQFF. CDR3 nucleotides: TGTGCCAGCAGTTTTAATCAGGGGGTTGACAATGAGCAGTTCTTC.